These 15 T cell receptor beta chains came from one sample sequenced in a study of control samples from healthy donors and cancer patients. Method: immunoSEQ multiplex PCR; TCRdb's copy keeps in-frame clones and lacks some. This table has some 71,000 clones, roughly 91% appearing once. Material: PBMCs. These receptor sequences come from a man in his sixties with lung cancer.

With regard to this clone: This sample includes further DNA sequences coding for the same CDR3. V and J are TRBV7-9 and TRBJ1-2; D uncertain. The length of the CDR3 is 12 residues. Germline CDR1 SEHNR, CDR2 FQNEAQ (reference sequence). V lost 1 base and J 5 bases, leaving 5 bases between the germline ends. CDR3 nucleotide sequence: TGTGCCAGCAGCTTAGAAGGTTATGGCTACACCTTC. This sequence encodes CASSLEGYGYTF.

This chain joins TRBV6-6 and TRBJ1-1, with 7 nucleotides matching TRBD1. Germline values: CDR1 MNHNY, CDR2 SVGAGI (reference sequence). Trimming removed 5 bases from V and 7 bases from J; junction bases left unmatched: 4. The CDR3 totals 12 residues. The CDR3: CASSRTGDEAFF. CDR3 DNA sequence: TGTGCCAGCAGTCGGACAGGAGATGAAGCTTTCTTT.

The chain joins TRBV6-5 to TRBJ2-2; D gene unclear. This CDR3 is 14 amino acids long. Trimming removed 6 bases at V and 4 bases at J, with 12 bases between. CDR1 and CDR2 from the germline V gene are MNHEY and SVGAGI. CDR3 loop: CASRPYSATGELFF. DNA of the CDR3: TGTGCCAGCAGGCCCTACAGTGCCACCGGGGAGCTGTTTTTT.

This clone appeared once. The gene calls are TRBV7-3 and TRBJ2-2, with D maybe TRBD1 (6 bases). Germline V CDR1 and CDR2: SGHTA, FQGTGA. The CDR3 covers 14 residues. V lost 5 bases and J lost 2, with 9 bases in between. As DNA, the CDR3 is TGTGCCAGCAGCCAACAGGGAAACACCGGGGAGCTGTTTTTT. It is translated as CASSQQGNTGELFF.

CDR3 region: CASLGWRSYNEQFF. For the CDR3, the DNA is TGTGCCAGCCTTGGCTGGCGATCCTACAATGAGCAGTTCTTC. The V and J genes are TRBV6-5 and TRBJ2-1; D remains ambiguous. The CDR3 is made up of 14 amino acids. Germline lookup yields CDR1 MNHEY and CDR2 SVGAGI. Trimming stripped 8 bases from V and 1 base from J, with 12 bases between.

V is TRBV5-6 and J is TRBJ1-5; no definite D call. CDR3 length equals 15 residues. Per germline, CDR1 SGHDT and CDR2 YYEEEE. The V and J ends lost 1 base and 0 bases respectively, with 8 bases between them. CDR3 protein: CASSLLTPSNQPQHF. In nucleotides, the CDR3 is TGTGCCAGCAGCTTGCTAACACCTAGCAATCAGCCCCAGCATTTT.

The table lists this clone with many counts. V usage is TRBV5-4 and J usage is TRBJ2-7; 10 bases agree with TRBD1. J gave up 7 bases and V 3 bases, and 1 base lay outside the gene matches. This CDR3 contains 12 residues. Germline values: CDR1 SGHNT, CDR2 YYREEE (reference sequence). The chain's CDR3 is CASSWGQGEQYF. The DNA of the CDR3 is TGTGCCAGCAGCTGGGGACAGGGGGAGCAGTACTTC.

The V and J genes are TRBV4-2 and TRBJ2-5; D unclear. V was cut by 0 bases and J by 0 bases, with 8 bases left in between. CDR1 and CDR2 from the germline V gene are LGHNA and YNFKEQ. This CDR3 comprises 15 residues. The CDR3 DNA is TGTGCCAGCAGCCAAGATTACGGTAACCAAGAGACCCAGTACTTC. Translating it yields CASSQDYGNQETQYF.

V usage is TRBV12-3 or TRBV12-4 and J usage is TRBJ1-1, with D tentatively TRBD1 (5 bases). There are 12 residues in the CDR3. The ends were cut back, 8 bases at V and 7 bases at J, with 14 bases in the middle. The CDR3 region is CASYRNGVEAFF. The CDR3 DNA reads TGTGCCAGCTACAGGAACGGGGTTGAAGCTTTCTTT.

The rearrangement uses TRBV5-1 and TRBJ1-2, with a possible D match to TRBD1 (6 bases). Trimming left V 3 bases short and J 1 base short, with 10 bases between. The CDR3 contains 14 residues. CDR1 and CDR2 (germline): SGHRS, YFSETQ. The CDR3 DNA reads TGCGCCAGCAGCTCTAACAGGGATAACTATGGCTACACCTTC. This sequence encodes CASSSNRDNYGYTF. The full variable domain, in which reference TRBV5-1 and TRBJ1-2 provide the parts outside the CDR3, is KAGVTQTPRYLIKTRGQQVTLSCSPISGHRSVSWYQQTPGQGLQFLFEYFSETQRNKGNFPGRFSGRQFSNSRSEMNVSTLELGDSALYLCASSSNRDNYGYTFGSGTRLTVV.

V is TRBV7-3 and J is TRBJ2-1, with 7 bases fitting TRBD2. The V gene's germline CDR1 is SGHTA and CDR2 FQGTGA. Unmatched junction bases numbered 5, after V lost 3 bases and J lost 6 bases. The CDR3 sequence is 14 residues long. The chain's CDR3 is CASSFGTNSNEQFF. In nucleotides, the CDR3 is TGTGCCAGCAGCTTCGGGACTAACTCCAATGAGCAGTTCTTC. The whole variable domain, remainder taken from reference TRBV7-3 and TRBJ2-1, is GAGVSQTPSNKVTEKGKYVELRCDPISGHTALYWYRQSLGQGPEFLIYFQGTGAADDSGLPNDRFFAVRPEGSVSTLKIQRTERGDSAVYLCASSFGTNSNEQFFGPGTRLTVL.

The chain carries TRBV5-1 and TRBJ2-1; 8 nucleotides match TRBD1. Germline V gene sequence: CDR1 SGHRS, CDR2 YFSETQ. This CDR3 region has 16 residues. The V gene end was trimmed by 6 bases and the J gene end by 8 bases; junction bases not matched to a gene: 16. CDR3 sequence: CASMGQTGQGGHEQFF. DNA of the CDR3: TGCGCCAGCATGGGCCAGACCGGACAGGGAGGCCATGAGCAGTTCTTC.

This CDR3 is CAWGQGNSPLHF. The CDR3 DNA is TGTGCCTGGGGACAGGGGAATTCACCCCTCCACTTT. The V and J genes are TRBV30 and TRBJ1-6; 9 bases line up with TRBD1. The CDR3 covers 12 residues. Germline trimming cut 5 bases from V and 7 bases from J; bases unmatched to any gene: 0. From germline, CDR1 is GTSNPN and CDR2 SVGIG (reference sequence).

Comment on this clone: Other DNA variants within this sample encode the same CDR3. The chain recombines TRBV5-1 with TRBJ1-2; no definite D call. The germline V gene has CDR1 SGHRS and CDR2 YFSETQ. The CDR3 runs to 13 residues. The V end lost 0 bases, the J end lost 5 bases, and 8 bases lay between the germline ends. CDR3 region: CASSLERDYGYTF. CDR3 DNA: TGCGCCAGCAGCTTGGAAAGAGATTATGGCTACACCTTC. The entire variable domain, with the rest obtained from reference TRBV5-1 and TRBJ1-2, is as follows: KAGVTQTPRYLIKTRGQQVTLSCSPISGHRSVSWYQQTPGQGLQFLFEYFSETQRNKGNFPGRFSGRQFSNSRSEMNVSTLELGDSALYLCASSLERDYGYTFGSGTRLTVV.

This clone has only one observation. The chain joins TRBV13 to TRBJ1-1; 7 bases align to TRBD1. There are 20 residues in the CDR3. The V gene's germline CDR1 is PRHDT and CDR2 FYEKMQ (reference sequence). V lost 2 bases to trimming and J lost 1 base; unmatched junction nucleotides: 19. As DNA, the CDR3 is TGTGCCAGCAGCTTAAACCACAGGGGTATGAGGAGGGGGCGGAACACTGAAGCTTTCTTT. This encodes CASSLNHRGMRRGRNTEAFF.